The 3 T cell receptor beta chains below all came from one sample that was sequenced in a study of graft-versus-host responses after intestinal transplantation. Assay: immunoSEQ multiplex PCR; the TCRdb copy retains only in-frame clones and omits some. The data show about 57,000 clones, with about 90% seen just once and 1.6% held by the top ten. The sample here was PBMCs, taken 26 days after transplant. Receptor source: a human patient who received an intestinal transplant, so some T cells may come from the graft donor.

The chain uses TRBV19 and TRBJ1-2; D gene uncertain. CDR1 is LNHDA and CDR2 is SQIVND in the germline V gene (reference sequence). The CDR3 totals 15 residues. V dropped 3 bases and J dropped 8 bases, with 19 bases sitting between them. CDR3 protein: CASSITLYGGEGYTF. CDR3 nucleotides: TGTGCCAGTAGTATCACCCTATATGGAGGAGAAGGCTACACCTTC.

The chain recombines TRBV6-1 with TRBJ2-1, with 10 bases matching TRBD1. Per the germline V gene, CDR1 is MNHNS and CDR2 is SASEGT. The CDR3 contains 12 residues. J lost 8 bases, V lost 7 bases, and 2 bases had no gene match. CDR3 nucleotides: TGTGCCAGCAATGACAGGGGGCATGAGCAGTTCTTC. As protein: CASNDRGHEQFF.

The chain couples TRBV29-1 to TRBJ2-5; 10 positions agree with TRBD2. V dropped 7 bases and J dropped 5; count of bases not matched to a gene: 16. Germline lookup yields CDR1 SQVTM and CDR2 ANQGSEA. The CDR3 has 16 residues. The CDR3 nucleotides are TGCAGCGCCGAGGGGTCCGAGCGGGGGGGCCAGGAGACCCAGTACTTC. Translated: CSAEGSERGGQETQYF.